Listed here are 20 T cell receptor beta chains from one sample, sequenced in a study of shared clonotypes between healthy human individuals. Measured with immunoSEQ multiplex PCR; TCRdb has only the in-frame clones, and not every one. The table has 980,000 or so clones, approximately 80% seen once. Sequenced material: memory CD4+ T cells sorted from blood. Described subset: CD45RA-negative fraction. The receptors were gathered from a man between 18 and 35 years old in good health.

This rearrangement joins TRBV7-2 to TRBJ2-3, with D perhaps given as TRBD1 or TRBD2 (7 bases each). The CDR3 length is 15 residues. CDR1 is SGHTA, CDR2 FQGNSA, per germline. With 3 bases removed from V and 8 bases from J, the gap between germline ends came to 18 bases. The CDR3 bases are TGTGCCAGCAGCTTGGATGCACAGGGGAGGGGTACGCAGTATTTT. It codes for CASSLDAQGRGTQYF.

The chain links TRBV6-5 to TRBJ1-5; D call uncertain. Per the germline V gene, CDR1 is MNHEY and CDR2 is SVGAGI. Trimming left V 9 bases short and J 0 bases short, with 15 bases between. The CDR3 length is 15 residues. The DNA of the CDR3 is TGTGCCAGTGGGCGAACGCGTTATAGCAATCAGCCCCAGCATTTT. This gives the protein CASGRTRYSNQPQHF.

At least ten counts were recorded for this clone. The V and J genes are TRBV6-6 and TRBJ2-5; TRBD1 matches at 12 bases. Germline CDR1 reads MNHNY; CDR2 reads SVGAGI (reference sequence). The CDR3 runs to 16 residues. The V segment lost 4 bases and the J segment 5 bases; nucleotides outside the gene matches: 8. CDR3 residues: CASSSSGTGGAETQYF. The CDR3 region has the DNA TGTGCCAGCAGTTCATCCGGGACAGGGGGCGCGGAGACCCAGTACTTC.

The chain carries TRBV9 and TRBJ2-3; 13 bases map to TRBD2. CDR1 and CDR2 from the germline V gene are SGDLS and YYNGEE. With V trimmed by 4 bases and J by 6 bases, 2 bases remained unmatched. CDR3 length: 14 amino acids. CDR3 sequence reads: CASSTSGREDTQYF. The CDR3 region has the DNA TGTGCCAGCAGCACTAGCGGGAGGGAGGATACGCAGTATTTT.

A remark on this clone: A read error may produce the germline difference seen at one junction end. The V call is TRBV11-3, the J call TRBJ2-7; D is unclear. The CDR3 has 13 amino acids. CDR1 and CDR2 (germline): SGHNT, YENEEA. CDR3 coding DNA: TGTGCCAGCAGCTTAGATCGGACGGGCAGAGTTTATTTC. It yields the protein CASSLDRTGRVYF.

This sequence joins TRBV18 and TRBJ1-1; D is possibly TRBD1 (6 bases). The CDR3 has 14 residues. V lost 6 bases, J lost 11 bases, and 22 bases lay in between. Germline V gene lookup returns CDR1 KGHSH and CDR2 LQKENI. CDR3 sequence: CASSHRDTLSGAFF. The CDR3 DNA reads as TGTGCCAGCTCTCATCGGGACACCCTGTCGGGGGCTTTCTTT.

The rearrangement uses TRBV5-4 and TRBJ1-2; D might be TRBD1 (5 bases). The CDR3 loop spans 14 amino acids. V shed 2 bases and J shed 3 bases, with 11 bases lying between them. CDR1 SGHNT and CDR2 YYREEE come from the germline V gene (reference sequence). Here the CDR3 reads CASSLPTDHYGYTF. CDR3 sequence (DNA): TGTGCCAGCAGCTTACCGACAGACCACTATGGCTACACCTTC.

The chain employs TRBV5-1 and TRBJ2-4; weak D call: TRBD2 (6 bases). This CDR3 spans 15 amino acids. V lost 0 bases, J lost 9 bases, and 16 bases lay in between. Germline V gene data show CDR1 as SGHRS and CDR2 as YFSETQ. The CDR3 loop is CASSLVGFDGGIQYF. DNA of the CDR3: TGCGCCAGCAGCTTGGTCGGCTTTGACGGGGGCATTCAGTACTTC.

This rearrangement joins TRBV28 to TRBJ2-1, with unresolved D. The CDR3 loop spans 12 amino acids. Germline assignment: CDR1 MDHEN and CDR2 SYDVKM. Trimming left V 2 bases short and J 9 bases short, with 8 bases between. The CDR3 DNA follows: TGTGCCAGCAGTTTAAGGATGGGTGAGCAGTTCTTC. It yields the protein CASSLRMGEQFF.

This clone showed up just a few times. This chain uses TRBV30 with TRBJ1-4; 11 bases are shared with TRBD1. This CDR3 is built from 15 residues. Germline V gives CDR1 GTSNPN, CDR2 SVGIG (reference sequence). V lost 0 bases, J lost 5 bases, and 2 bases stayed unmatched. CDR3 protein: CAWSVGTGGNEKLFF. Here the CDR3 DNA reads TGTGCCTGGAGTGTTGGGACAGGGGGAAATGAAAAACTGTTTTTT.

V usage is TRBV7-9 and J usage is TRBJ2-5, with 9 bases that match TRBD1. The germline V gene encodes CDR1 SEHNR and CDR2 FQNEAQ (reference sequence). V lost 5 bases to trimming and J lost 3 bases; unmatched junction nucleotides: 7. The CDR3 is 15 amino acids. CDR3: CASSPDRGGEETQYF. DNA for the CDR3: TGTGCCAGCAGCCCGGACAGGGGAGGGGAAGAGACCCAGTACTTC.

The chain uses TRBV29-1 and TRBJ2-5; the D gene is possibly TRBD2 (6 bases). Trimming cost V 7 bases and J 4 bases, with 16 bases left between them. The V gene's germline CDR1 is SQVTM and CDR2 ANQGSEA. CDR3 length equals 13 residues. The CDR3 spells CSGNSLGGETQYF. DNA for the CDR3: TGCAGCGGGAATTCCCTGGGGGGAGAGACCCAGTACTTC.

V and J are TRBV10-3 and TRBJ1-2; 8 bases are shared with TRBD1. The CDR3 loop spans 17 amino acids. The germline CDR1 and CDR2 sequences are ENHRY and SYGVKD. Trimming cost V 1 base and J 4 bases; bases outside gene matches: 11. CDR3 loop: CAISEFPPTGATYGYTF. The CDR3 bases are TGTGCCATCAGTGAGTTTCCCCCGACAGGGGCAACCTATGGCTACACCTTC.

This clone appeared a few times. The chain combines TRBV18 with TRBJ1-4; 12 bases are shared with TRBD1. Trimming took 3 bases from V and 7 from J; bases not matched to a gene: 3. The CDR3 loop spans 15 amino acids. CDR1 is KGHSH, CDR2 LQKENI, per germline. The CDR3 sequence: CASSPGTGGTEKLFF. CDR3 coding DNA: TGTGCCAGCTCACCCGGGACAGGGGGCACTGAAAAACTGTTTTTT.

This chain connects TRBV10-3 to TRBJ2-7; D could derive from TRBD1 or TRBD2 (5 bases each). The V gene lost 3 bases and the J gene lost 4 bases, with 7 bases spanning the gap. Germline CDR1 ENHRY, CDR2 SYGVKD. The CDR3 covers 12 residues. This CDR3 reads CAISDGGYEQYF. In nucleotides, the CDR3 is TGTGCCATCAGTGATGGGGGATACGAGCAGTACTTC.

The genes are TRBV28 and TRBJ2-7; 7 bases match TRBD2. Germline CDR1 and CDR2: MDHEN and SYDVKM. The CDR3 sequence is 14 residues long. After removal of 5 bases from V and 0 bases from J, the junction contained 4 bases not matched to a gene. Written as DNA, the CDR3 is TGTGCCAGCAGTCTCGGGGGGAGCTCCTACGAGCAGTACTTC. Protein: CASSLGGSSYEQYF. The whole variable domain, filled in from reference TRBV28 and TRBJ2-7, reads DVKVTQSSRYLVKRTGEKVFLECVQDMDHENMFWYRQDPGLGLRLIYFSYDVKMKEKGDIPEGYSVSREKKERFSLILESASTNQTSMYLCASSLGGSSYEQYFGPGTRLTVT.

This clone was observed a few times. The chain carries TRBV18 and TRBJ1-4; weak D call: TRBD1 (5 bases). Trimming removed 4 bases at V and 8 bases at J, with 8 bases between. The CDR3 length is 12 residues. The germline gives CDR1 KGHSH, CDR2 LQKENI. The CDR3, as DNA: TGTGCCAGCTCACTGTGGACAGAAAAACTGTTTTTT. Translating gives CASSLWTEKLFF.

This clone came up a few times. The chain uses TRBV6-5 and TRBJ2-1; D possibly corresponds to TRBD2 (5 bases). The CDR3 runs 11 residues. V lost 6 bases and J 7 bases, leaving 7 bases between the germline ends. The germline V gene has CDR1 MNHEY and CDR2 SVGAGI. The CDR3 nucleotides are TGTGCCAGCAGGAGGAGGAATGAGCAGTTCTTC. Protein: CASRRRNEQFF.

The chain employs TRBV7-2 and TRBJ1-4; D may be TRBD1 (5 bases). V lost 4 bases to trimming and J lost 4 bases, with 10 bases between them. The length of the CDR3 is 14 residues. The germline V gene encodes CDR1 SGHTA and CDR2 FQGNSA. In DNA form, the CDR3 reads TGTGCCAGCAGCTCGCGGGACTATAATGAAAAACTGTTTTTT. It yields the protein CASSSRDYNEKLFF.

The CDR3 here is CASSSGQGANYGYTF. The DNA for the CDR3 is TGTGCCAGCTCATCGGGACAGGGGGCTAACTATGGCTACACCTTC. The chain uses TRBV18 and TRBJ1-2, with 11 bases fitting TRBD1. This CDR3 is built from 15 residues. Germline CDR1 reads KGHSH; CDR2 reads LQKENI. The ends lost 5 bases at V and 0 bases at J; junction bases unmatched: 2.